The clone carrying this T cell receptor beta chain was recorded a few times. Its specificity is not known. All gene names here are mouse names. The sequenced fragment ends 1 residue before the CDR3 boundary, so the rest is inferred from the germline J gene. V lost 3 bases to trimming and J lost 5 bases; unmatched junction nucleotides: 6. The CDR3 runs to 14 residues. Per the germline V gene, CDR1 is LGHNA and CDR2 is YSYQKL. Libraries were prepared by immunoSEQ multiplex PCR; TCRdb keeps only in-frame clonotypes and omits some of them. The sample lists 48,000 or so clones, about 73% occurring once. These data belong to a study of tissue T cells after allogeneic stem cell transplantation. General study findings and limits: Few T cell clones were shared across patients, but motif clusters showed tissue-specific shared signatures. Anatomically similar tissues had similar TCR repertoires within each patient. Sampling depth was limited, and the cohort was small and clinically varied.

This TCR came from a pool of C57BL/6 mice in good health. The chain links TRBV2 to TRBJ2-7, with 8 bases identical to TRBD1. The sample comprised sorted cells pooled from one or two spleens. Incomplete CDR3 DNA: TGTGCCAGCAGCCATCCAGGGGGCGGCGATGAACAGTAC. It codes for CASSHPGGGDEQY. The complete CDR3 protein is CASSHPGGGDEQYF.